This TCR beta chain was recovered during a study of shared clonotypes between healthy human individuals. Sequenced by immunoSEQ multiplex PCR; TCRdb stores in-frame clones only, minus some. Of more than 900,000 clones listed, about 80% were seen once; the top ten hold roughly 0.55%. The germline CDR1 and CDR2 sequences are SGHVS and FNYEAQ. The CDR3 runs 17 residues. Germline trimming cut 0 bases from V and 6 bases from J; bases unmatched to any gene: 8. Sequenced sample: memory CD4+ T cells from PBMCs. The subset denotes: CD45RA-negative fraction. This chain joins TRBV7-6 and TRBJ2-2; 9 bases are shared with TRBD1. This clonotype originated in a man aged 18 to 30 in good health. Some clones in this sample may be carry-over from other donors' samples. The DNA for the CDR3 is TGTGCCAGCAGCTTAGCGCGGGGGACAGGGAGTCCCGGGGAGCTGTTTTTT. Amino acids: CASSLARGTGSPGELFF. Complete variable domain (other parts from reference TRBV7-6 and TRBJ2-2): GAGVSQSPRYKVTKRGQDVALRCDPISGHVSLYWYRQALGQGPEFLTYFNYEAQQDKSGLPNDRFSAERPEGSISTLTIQRTEQRDSAMYRCASSLARGTGSPGELFFGEGSRLTVL.